A single sample gave rise to the 32 T cell receptor beta chains below, sequenced in a study of T cells after yellow fever vaccination. Using its own MiXCR run on the 5' RACE reads, TCRdb lists one record per CDR3 protein. In the table there are some 150,000 distinct CDR3 sequences, roughly a tenth of which are singletons. Sequenced here: CD8+ T cells sorted from PBMCs, sampled 45 days after the yellow fever booster vaccination. The receptors here all came from a man aged 18-30 years who received the YFV17D yellow fever vaccine.

The chain links TRBV7-2 to TRBJ2-1; D is undetermined. The CDR3 sequence is 14 residues long. Trimming cost V 0 bases and J 7 bases, with 10 bases left between them. Germline CDR1 SGHTA, CDR2 FQGNSA. DNA for the CDR3: TGTGCCAGCAGCTTAGCCGGATCCGGGAATGAGCAGTTCTTC. Amino acid sequence: CASSLAGSGNEQFF.

This clonotype occurred a few times. The V gene is TRBV19, the J gene TRBJ1-5; D perhaps matches TRBD1 (5 bases). CDR3 length equals 12 residues. Trimming removed 7 bases from V and 12 bases from J, with 16 bases in between. Per germline, CDR1 LNHDA and CDR2 SQIVND (reference sequence). Written as DNA, the CDR3 is TGTGCCAGTATGAGCGGCTGGGGGGACCAGCATTTT. Amino acid sequence: CASMSGWGDQHF.

This clonotype was counted a few times. This chain connects TRBV12-3 or TRBV12-4 to TRBJ1-2, with a weak D call TRBD1 (6 bases). The ends were cut back, 5 bases at V and 8 bases at J, with 27 bases in the middle. The CDR3 has 17 residues. CDR3 in amino acids: CASSRRPYGQRYGGYTF. DNA of the CDR3: TGTGCCAGCAGTCGACGACCGTACGGACAGCGTTATGGAGGCTACACCTTC.

This chain links TRBV28 with TRBJ2-7, with D tentatively TRBD1 (5 bases). Trimming removed 5 bases from V and 5 bases from J, with 19 bases in between. The CDR3 runs 15 residues. The germline V gene has CDR1 MDHEN and CDR2 SYDVKM. The DNA for the CDR3 is TGTGCCAGCAGTCCCTACGCAGGGTTGGTTAACGAGCAGTACGTC. It codes for CASSPYAGLVNEQYV.

The DNA for the CDR3 is TGTGCCAGCAGTTGGGACAGCATCACAGATACGCAGTATTTT. Protein product: CASSWDSITDTQYF. V gene TRBV12-3 or TRBV12-4 combines with J gene TRBJ2-3; 7 bases align to TRBD1. After removal of 4 bases from V and 2 bases from J, the junction contained 3 bases not matched to a gene. The CDR3 sequence is 14 residues long.

The chain carries TRBV7-9 and TRBJ2-7, with 9 bases matching TRBD1. The CDR3 is 15 amino acids. The germline CDR1 and CDR2 sequences are SEHNR and FQNEAQ (reference sequence). Germline trimming cut 0 bases from V and 2 bases from J; bases unmatched to any gene: 2. CDR3: CASSLAGTGTYEQYV. DNA for the CDR3: TGTGCCAGCAGCTTAGCAGGGACAGGGACCTACGAGCAGTACGTC.

This clonotype occurred a few times. This chain joins TRBV4-1 and TRBJ2-1; 8 nucleotides agree with TRBD2. The V segment lost 0 bases and the J segment 0 bases; nucleotides outside the gene matches: 4. Looked up from germline, CDR1 is MGHRA and CDR2 is YSYEKL. The CDR3 sequence is 17 residues long. The CDR3 sequence: CASSQESGGSSYNEQFF. CDR3 DNA sequence: TGCGCCAGCAGCCAAGAGAGCGGGGGAAGCTCCTACAATGAGCAGTTCTTC.

There are a few counts of this clonotype. The CDR3 sequence: CSARDPGDTLPYEQYF. CDR3 DNA sequence: TGCAGTGCTAGAGATCCAGGGGACACCCTACCCTACGAGCAGTACTTC. The chain links TRBV20-1 to TRBJ2-7, with D maybe TRBD1 (6 bases). The CDR3 consists of 16 residues. V was pared by 0 bases and J by 2 bases, with 17 bases between. Germline V gives CDR1 DFQATT, CDR2 SNEGSKA (reference sequence).

V and J are TRBV4-3 and TRBJ1-4; D is unclear. The CDR3 runs to 15 residues. Trimming pared 4 bases from V and 4 bases from J, leaving 13 bases between. Germline V lookup: CDR1 LGHNA, CDR2 YSLEER. Here the CDR3 reads CASSRSDGRNEKLFF. DNA for the CDR3: TGCGCCAGCAGCCGTAGTGACGGGCGTAATGAAAAACTGTTTTTT.

This clonotype was observed a handful of times. Written as DNA, the CDR3 is TGTGCCAGCAGCTTAGATCAAGGTAGCGGGACTAAAGGCAATGAGCAGTTCTTC. It yields the protein CASSLDQGSGTKGNEQFF. The chain is built from TRBV11-2 and TRBJ2-1; 8 nucleotides line up with TRBD2. CDR3 size: 18 residues. The germline gives CDR1 SGHAT, CDR2 FQNNGV. V lost 0 bases and J lost 6; bases outside the gene matches: 13.

The chain joins TRBV5-4 to TRBJ2-1; D tentatively reads TRBD1 or TRBD2 (5 bases each). V was cut by 4 bases and J by 2 bases, with 13 bases left in between. The CDR3 totals 15 residues. Germline loops: CDR1 SGHNT, CDR2 YYREEE (reference sequence). The CDR3 nucleotides read TGTGCCAGCAGCCGAGGGGTAGGAGCCTACAATGAGCAGTTCTTC. This sequence encodes CASSRGVGAYNEQFF.

CDR3 residues: CATSSRDSYNEQFF. CDR3 DNA sequence: TGTGCCACCAGCAGCCGGGACAGTTACAATGAGCAGTTCTTC. The chain carries TRBV15 and TRBJ2-1; 7 nucleotides agree with TRBD1. With 3 bases clipped from V and 4 bases from J, the junction kept 3 bases outside the gene matches. Germline CDR1 and CDR2: LNHNV and YYDKDF (reference sequence). This CDR3 has 14 residues.

CDR3 amino acids: CSARGTGVTDTQYF. CDR3 nucleotide sequence: TGCAGTGCTAGAGGGACAGGGGTCACAGATACGCAGTATTTT. The rearrangement links TRBV20-1 to TRBJ2-3; 9 bases align to TRBD1. V dropped 1 base and J dropped 2; count of bases not matched to a gene: 1. This CDR3 spans 14 amino acids. The germline gives CDR1 DFQATT, CDR2 SNEGSKA (reference sequence).

This clonotype was counted only a few times. The gene calls are TRBV7-6 and TRBJ1-5; D possibly corresponds to TRBD1 (6 bases). The germline V and J ends were trimmed by 4 bases and 9 bases, with 19 bases remaining between them. CDR3 length equals 15 residues. Germline CDR1 and CDR2: SGHVS and FNYEAQ. CDR3 sequence reads: CASSSYQGPSWPQHF. The CDR3 DNA reads as TGTGCCAGCAGCTCTTATCAGGGGCCGTCATGGCCCCAGCATTTT. The full variable domain, its missing parts supplied by reference TRBV7-6 and TRBJ1-5, is GAGVSQSPRYKVTKRGQDVALRCDPISGHVSLYWYRQALGQGPEFLTYFNYEAQQDKSGLPNDRFSAERPEGSISTLTIQRTEQRDSAMYRCASSSYQGPSWPQHFGDGTRLSIL.

This clonotype was counted a few times. The V call is TRBV15, the J call TRBJ1-5, with no clear D. This CDR3 has 15 amino acids. CDR1 and CDR2 (germline): LNHNV, YYDKDF (reference sequence). V was cut by 5 bases and J by 3 bases, with 14 bases left in between. CDR3 in DNA: TGTGCCACCAGCGAGAATCGGGTTCTCAATCAGCCCCAGCATTTT. Amino acids: CATSENRVLNQPQHF.

This clonotype was recorded a few times. The chain recombines TRBV7-3 with TRBJ2-3; 7 positions match TRBD1. The CDR3 runs to 15 residues. Germline CDR1 reads SGHTA; CDR2 reads FQGTGA. The J segment lost 2 bases and the V segment lost 5 bases, leaving 7 bases of the junction unmatched. CDR3 in amino acids: CASSPQGQNTDTQYF. The CDR3 DNA reads as TGTGCCAGCAGCCCACAGGGACAGAACACAGATACGCAGTATTTT. The full variable domain, in which reference TRBV7-3 and TRBJ2-3 provide the parts outside the CDR3, is GAGVSQTPSNKVTEKGKYVELRCDPISGHTALYWYRQSLGQGPEFLIYFQGTGAADDSGLPNDRFFAVRPEGSVSTLKIQRTERGDSAVYLCASSPQGQNTDTQYFGPGTRLTVL.

The sample holds many counts of this clonotype. The chain has TRBV4-3 and TRBJ2-2, with 11 bases that match TRBD1. The germline V gene encodes CDR1 LGHNA and CDR2 YSLEER. Unmatched junction bases numbered 3, after V lost 1 base and J lost 5 bases. This CDR3 spans 16 amino acids. CDR3 in amino acids: CASSQGTGGRTGELFF. The DNA of the CDR3 is TGCGCCAGCAGCCAAGGGACAGGGGGCAGGACCGGGGAGCTGTTTTTT.

This clonotype was detected only a few times. The chain carries TRBV10-2 and TRBJ2-1; D possibly corresponds to TRBD2 (5 bases). Germline lookup yields CDR1 WSHSY and CDR2 SAAADI. This CDR3 contains 14 residues. Deletions cut 0 bases from V and 9 bases from J, with 12 bases between. The chain's CDR3 is CASSESIAGREQFF. For the CDR3, the DNA is TGCGCCAGCAGTGAGTCGATTGCGGGTCGTGAGCAGTTCTTC.

The rearrangement uses TRBV7-8 and TRBJ2-7; D remains unclear. This CDR3 is 13 amino acids long. Germline V lookup: CDR1 SGHVS, CDR2 FQNEAQ. V shed 2 bases and J shed 4 bases, with 9 bases lying between them. The CDR3 DNA follows: TGTGCCAGCAGCTTACGGAAAACATACGAGCAGTACTTC. Its protein is CASSLRKTYEQYF.

This clonotype has more than one count but fewer than ten. The rearrangement joins TRBV27 to TRBJ2-7; the D gene could be TRBD1 or TRBD2 (6 bases each). The CDR3 contains 15 residues. The V gene lost 8 bases and the J gene lost 0 bases, with 17 bases spanning the gap. Germline assignment: CDR1 MNHEY and CDR2 SMNVEV (reference sequence). In nucleotides, the CDR3 is TGTGCCAGCGGAGCTCGGTGGGGGGCCTCCTACGAGCAGTACTTC. The encoded protein is CASGARWGASYEQYF.

The table lists this clonotype with a few counts. The chain employs TRBV4-3 and TRBJ1-1; tentatively, D is TRBD1 (5 bases). The germline V and J ends were trimmed by 0 bases and 1 base, with 12 bases remaining between them. This CDR3 comprises 16 residues. The germline V gene has CDR1 LGHNA and CDR2 YSLEER. The CDR3 reads CASSQEGQGSNTEAFF. The CDR3 DNA reads TGCGCCAGCAGCCAAGAAGGGCAGGGATCGAACACTGAAGCTTTCTTT.

The chain recombines TRBV3-1 with TRBJ2-7, with a possible D match to TRBD1 (5 bases). CDR1 LGHDT and CDR2 YNNKEL come from the germline V gene (reference sequence). This CDR3 spans 15 amino acids. V lost 3 bases and J lost 3, with 15 bases in between. CDR3 coding DNA: TGTGCCAGCAGCCAGGGGCGGTGGGGTTACTACGAGCAGTACTTC. As protein: CASSQGRWGYYEQYF.

A few counts support this clonotype. V and J are TRBV7-2 and TRBJ1-2, with 7 positions matching TRBD1. The CDR3 contains 14 residues. CDR1 and CDR2 (germline): SGHTA, FQGNSA. V lost 5 bases to trimming and J lost 5 bases; unmatched junction nucleotides: 8. Here the CDR3 reads CASSLPPGGYGYTF. The CDR3 DNA is TGTGCCAGCAGCCTACCCCCAGGGGGTTATGGCTACACCTTC.

This clonotype was seen only a few times. V and J are TRBV9 and TRBJ2-7, with D possibly being TRBD1 (5 bases). The CDR3 spans 14 residues. Looked up from germline, CDR1 is SGDLS and CDR2 is YYNGEE. V was pared by 1 base and J by 3 bases, with 11 bases between. The CDR3 region has the DNA TGTGCCAGCAGCGTATCGCACAGGAACTACGAGCAGTACTTC. Residues: CASSVSHRNYEQYF. The full variable domain, rest sourced from reference TRBV9 and TRBJ2-7, is DSGVTQTPKHLITATGQRVTLRCSPRSGDLSVYWYQQSLDQGLQFLIQYYNGEERAKGNILERFSAQQFPDLHSELNLSSLELGDSALYFCASSVSHRNYEQYFGPGTRLTVT.

This clonotype was detected ten times or more. The chain joins TRBV7-8 to TRBJ2-1, with 7 bases aligning to TRBD2. Germline CDR1 reads SGHVS; CDR2 reads FQNEAQ. CDR3 length: 16 amino acids. V lost 5 bases, J lost 6 bases, and 13 bases stayed unmatched. In DNA form, the CDR3 reads TGTGCCAGCAGCCCGAGGGAGCGGGGAGTGTTCAATGAGCAGTTCTTC. Translated: CASSPRERGVFNEQFF.

This clonotype appeared a few times. The chain recombines TRBV4-1 with TRBJ1-5; no definite D call. The germline V gene encodes CDR1 MGHRA and CDR2 YSYEKL. The V gene lost 7 bases and the J gene lost 4 bases, with 17 bases spanning the gap. The CDR3 contains 15 residues. Written as DNA, the CDR3 is TGCGCCAGCAAGGAATCACCCTGGACGAATCAGCCCCAGCATTTT. Translating it yields CASKESPWTNQPQHF.

This clonotype has just a few counts. The chain joins TRBV6-5 to TRBJ1-3; possible D gene TRBD1, 6 bases. Trimming took 7 bases from V and 2 from J, leaving 21 bases between them. CDR1 MNHEY and CDR2 SVGAGI come from the germline V gene. The CDR3 spans 17 residues. The CDR3 nucleotides are TGTGCCAGCACCCTTAGGGGGGGGATGGTCCCTGGAAACACCATATATTTT. It specifies CASTLRGGMVPGNTIYF.

The chain couples TRBV6-5 to TRBJ1-2; 7 bases are shared with TRBD1. Germline V CDR1 and CDR2: MNHEY, SVGAGI. Trimming took 0 bases from V and 4 from J; bases not matched to a gene: 2. The CDR3 runs to 14 residues. Here the CDR3 DNA reads TGTGCCAGCAGTTACTCGACAGGGCGCTATGGCTACACCTTC. Encoded protein: CASSYSTGRYGYTF.

This clonotype has just a few counts. The rearrangement links TRBV7-3 to TRBJ2-1; TRBD1 matches 8 bases. After removal of 2 bases from V and 8 bases from J, the junction contained 5 bases not matched to a gene. Germline CDR1 and CDR2: SGHTA and FQGTGA. This CDR3 has 14 amino acids. CDR3 DNA: TGTGCCAGCAGCTTATTCCCAGGGGGCTATGAGCAGTTCTTC. Its protein product is CASSLFPGGYEQFF.

The CDR3 nucleotides are TGTGCCAGCTCTCGGAACCCGTCCTACGAGCAGTACGTC. It encodes CASSRNPSYEQYV. The V call is TRBV12-3 or TRBV12-4, the J call TRBJ2-7; D is undetermined. The V gene lost 8 bases and the J gene lost 1 base, with 12 bases spanning the gap. This CDR3 is built from 13 residues.

The V gene is TRBV4-1, the J gene TRBJ1-2; a weak D match, TRBD1 (6 bases). The CDR3 loop spans 16 amino acids. Germline CDR1 is MGHRA and CDR2 is YSYEKL. Trimming shortened V by 3 bases and J by 6 bases, and 20 bases separated the two germline ends. The CDR3 here is CASSHPDRPREDGYTF. As DNA, the CDR3 is TGCGCCAGCAGCCACCCAGACAGGCCGCGGGAGGATGGCTACACCTTC.

The chain combines TRBV7-8 with TRBJ2-1; 7 nucleotides agree with TRBD1. This CDR3 spans 16 amino acids. CDR1 is SGHVS, CDR2 FQNEAQ, per germline. V trimming: 6 bases; J trimming: 4 bases; junction bases outside the gene matches: 12. CDR3 nucleotide sequence: TGTGCCAGCAGACCCTCCCGGGACAGCCTATACAATGAGCAGTTCTTC. It translates to CASRPSRDSLYNEQFF.